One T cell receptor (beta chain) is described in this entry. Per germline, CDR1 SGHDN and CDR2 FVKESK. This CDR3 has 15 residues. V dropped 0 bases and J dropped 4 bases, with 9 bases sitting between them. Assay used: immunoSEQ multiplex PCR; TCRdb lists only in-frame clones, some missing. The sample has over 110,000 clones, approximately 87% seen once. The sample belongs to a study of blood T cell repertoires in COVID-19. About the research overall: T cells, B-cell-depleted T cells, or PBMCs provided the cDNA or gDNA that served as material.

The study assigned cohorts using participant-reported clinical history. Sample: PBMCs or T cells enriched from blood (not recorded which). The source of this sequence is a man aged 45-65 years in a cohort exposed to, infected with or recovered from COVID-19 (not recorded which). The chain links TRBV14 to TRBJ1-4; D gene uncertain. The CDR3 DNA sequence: TGTGCCAGCAGCCAAGATGGTCGGGGTAATGAAAAACTGTTTTTT. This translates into CASSQDGRGNEKLFF.